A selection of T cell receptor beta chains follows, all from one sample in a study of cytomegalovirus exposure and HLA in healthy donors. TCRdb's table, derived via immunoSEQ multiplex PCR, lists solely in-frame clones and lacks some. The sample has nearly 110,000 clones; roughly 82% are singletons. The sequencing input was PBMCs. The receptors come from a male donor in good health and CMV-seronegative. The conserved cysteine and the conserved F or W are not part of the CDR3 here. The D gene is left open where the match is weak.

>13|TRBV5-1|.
ASSLGDTGGQPQH
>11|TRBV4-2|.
ASSQTGNTEAF
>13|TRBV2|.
ASHRGLDNTGELF
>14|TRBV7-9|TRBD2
ASSPSLLAGGYEQY
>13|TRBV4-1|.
ASSYRVGLQETQY
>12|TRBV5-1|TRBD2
ASTVGGDTDTQY
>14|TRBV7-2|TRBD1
ASSLVDRAVQETQY
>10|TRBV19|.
ASSMRDETQY
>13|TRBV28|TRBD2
ASSFSSGTSYEQY
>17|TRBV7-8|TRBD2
ASSPRRASGRVVTDTQY
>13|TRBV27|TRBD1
ASSFLVGQGYQAF
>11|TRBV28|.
AVAPTGLQPQH
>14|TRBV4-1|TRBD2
ASSSRVAGESDTQY
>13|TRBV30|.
AWSRGGIGTDTQY
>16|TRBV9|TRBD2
ASSTPGLAGDDTGELF
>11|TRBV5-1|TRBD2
ASSRTSQETQY
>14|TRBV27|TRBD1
ASSLLGTGVGNEQF
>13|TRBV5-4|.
ASSFEETGPYEQY
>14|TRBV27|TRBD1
ASSPKGLGGEGEQY
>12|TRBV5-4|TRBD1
ASSRGTGADTQY
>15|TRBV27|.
ASSLEPPGTDYSPLH
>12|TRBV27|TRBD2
ASSGTSGHNEQF
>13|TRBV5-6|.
ASSLVGGYEDGYT
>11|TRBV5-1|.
ASSLGGGYEQY
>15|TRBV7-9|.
ASSLGRLVQENAEAF
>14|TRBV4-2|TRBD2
ASSRQSGSSYNEQF
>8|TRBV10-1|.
ASSNRVDT
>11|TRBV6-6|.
ASSYGQSYEQY
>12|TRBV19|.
ASSERINTGELF
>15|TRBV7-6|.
ASSTPPGGPLYNEQF
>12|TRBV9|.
ASSVQGYTDTQY
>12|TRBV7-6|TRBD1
ASSSTGGWETQY
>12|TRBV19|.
ASSIRGPVYGYT
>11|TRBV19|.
ASNTGLSETQY
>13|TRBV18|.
ASSQGQISGNTIY
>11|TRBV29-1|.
SAMLGSSYEQY
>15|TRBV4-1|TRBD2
ASSPSRLARRSDTQY
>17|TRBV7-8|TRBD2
ASSLGTGWYAGVLETQY
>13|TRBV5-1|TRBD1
ASSFGTGMSGELF
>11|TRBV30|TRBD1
AWTDRAHTEAF
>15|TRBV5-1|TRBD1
ASSLVGLGQSYNEQF
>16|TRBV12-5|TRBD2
ASGSSGLAGGAGDEQY
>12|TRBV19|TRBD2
ASSPLAGRGELF
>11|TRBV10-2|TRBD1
ASSGQAQETQY
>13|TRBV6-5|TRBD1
ASSRTGLDTGELF
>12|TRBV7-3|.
ASSTSVLDNEQF